The 9 T cell receptor beta chains in this list originate from one sample, sequenced in a study of vaccination and CD4 T cells after COVID-19. Treatment of the sample: approximately 11-day PBMC culture with coronavirus spike peptide pools or control peptides (ViraFEST assay). The antigens these receptors bind are not known. Scientists ran DNA taken from cultured CD4+ T cells through the Oncomine TCR Beta short-read assay for sequencing. TCRdb independently ran MiXCR on the PCR reads; one entry per CDR3 protein. Of 3,000 to 4,000 distinct CDR3 sequences listed, around 50% are singletons. Specimen: CD4+ T cells from blood, cultured in vitro. These receptors came from a human donor who had recovered from COVID-19.

V usage is TRBV11-3 and J usage is TRBJ2-2, with 12 bases lining up with TRBD1. The CDR3 runs 15 residues. Trimming took 5 bases from V and 7 from J; bases not matched to a gene: 5. Germline assignment: CDR1 SGHNT and CDR2 YENEEA. The CDR3 sequence: CASSKGQGAVGELFF. The CDR3 DNA sequence: TGTGCCAGCAGCAAGGGACAGGGGGCTGTCGGGGAGCTGTTTTTT. Filled out from reference TRBV11-3 and TRBJ2-2, the complete variable domain reads EAGVVQSPRYKIIEKKQPVAFWCNPISGHNTLYWYLQNLGQGPELLIRYENEEAVDDSQLPKDRFSAERLKGVDSTLKIQPAELGDSAVYLCASSKGQGAVGELFFGEGSRLTVL.

This clonotype is a singleton in its sample. The chain employs TRBV7-3 and TRBJ2-2; tentatively, D is TRBD1 (6 bases). V dropped 2 bases and J dropped 4 bases, with 14 bases sitting between them. The CDR3 extends over 16 amino acids. The V gene's germline CDR1 is SGHTA and CDR2 FQGTGA. This CDR3 reads CASSLGGSLSTGELFF. The CDR3 nucleotides are TGTGCCAGCAGCTTAGGGGGCAGTCTGTCCACCGGGGAGCTGTTTTTT. The full variable domain, with the rest looked up from reference TRBV7-3 and TRBJ2-2, is GAGVSQTPSNKVTEKGKYVELRCDPISGHTALYWYRQSLGQGPEFLIYFQGTGAADDSGLPNDRFFAVRPEGSVSTLKIQRTERGDSAVYLCASSLGGSLSTGELFFGEGSRLTVL.

The chain is built from TRBV5-1 and TRBJ2-7; TRBD2 matches 9 bases. V trimming: 3 bases; J trimming: 7 bases; junction bases outside the gene matches: 11. This CDR3 comprises 15 residues. CDR1 and CDR2 from the germline V gene are SGHRS and YFSETQ. The CDR3 DNA is TGCGCCAGCAGCTACTTAGCGGGAGTCTCGGGAGAGCAGTACTTC. Translated: CASSYLAGVSGEQYF.

The chain uses TRBV15 and TRBJ2-1; TRBD2 is a possible D gene (7 bases). CDR1 is LNHNV and CDR2 is YYDKDF in the germline V gene (reference sequence). Trimming left V 0 bases short and J 7 bases short, with 25 bases between. The CDR3 runs to 19 residues. CDR3 nucleotide sequence: TGTGCCACCAGCAGAGACAGGTCGCGCGGCGGGGGCCTTTTGAATGAGCAGTTCTTC. Its translation is CATSRDRSRGGGLLNEQFF.

The genes are TRBV20-1 and TRBJ2-5; TRBD2 agrees at 11 bases. The CDR3 runs to 16 residues. V dropped 5 bases and J dropped 1; count of bases not matched to a gene: 9. Germline-derived CDR1 and CDR2 are DFQATT and SNEGSKA (reference sequence). The CDR3 loop reads CSASPTSGATQETQYF. The CDR3, as DNA: TGCAGTGCTTCCCCGACTAGCGGGGCTACCCAAGAGACCCAGTACTTC.

The chain employs TRBV10-3 and TRBJ1-2; D is undetermined. V lost 3 bases and J 5 bases, leaving 10 bases between the germline ends. The length of the CDR3 is 13 residues. Germline CDR1 is ENHRY and CDR2 is SYGVKD. CDR3 sequence: CAISDLRTYGYTF. The CDR3 coding sequence is TGTGCCATCAGTGATTTGCGGACTTATGGCTACACCTTC.

J is TRBJ2-1 and V is TRBV9; 8 bases are shared with TRBD2. Germline V lookup: CDR1 SGDLS, CDR2 YYNGEE. The CDR3 loop spans 16 amino acids. V gave up 0 bases and J gave up 6 bases; unmatched junction bases: 8. CDR3 residues: CASSVGLRGGSNEQFF. The CDR3 nucleotides are TGTGCCAGCAGCGTAGGTTTGCGCGGGGGGTCCAATGAGCAGTTCTTC. The full variable domain, in which reference TRBV9 and TRBJ2-1 provide the parts outside the CDR3, is DSGVTQTPKHLITATGQRVTLRCSPRSGDLSVYWYQQSLDQGLQFLIQYYNGEERAKGNILERFSAQQFPDLHSELNLSSLELGDSALYFCASSVGLRGGSNEQFFGPGTRLTVL.

The chain couples TRBV10-3 to TRBJ1-5, with D unclear. V dropped 3 bases and J dropped 5 bases, with 8 bases sitting between them. The CDR3 has 13 residues. Germline loops: CDR1 ENHRY, CDR2 SYGVKD. This CDR3 is CAISDGLYQPQHF. CDR3 coding DNA: TGTGCCATCAGTGATGGGCTCTATCAGCCCCAGCATTTT.

By sample share, this clonotype is hyperexpanded. V usage is TRBV6-5 and J usage is TRBJ1-3, with 8 bases that match TRBD1. With 4 bases clipped from V and 5 bases from J, the junction kept 7 bases outside the gene matches. The CDR3 spans 15 residues. CDR1 is MNHEY, CDR2 SVGAGI, per germline. This CDR3 reads CASSSHGQGRNTIYF. CDR3 coding DNA: TGTGCCAGCAGTTCACATGGACAGGGCCGAAACACCATATATTTT.